This T cell receptor (beta chain) was identified during a study of blood T cell repertoires in COVID-19. Study-wide background: There were acute and convalescent COVID-19 samples, and they came from the United States, Italy and Spain. Sample material is recorded as cDNA or gDNA derived from T cells, B-cell-depleted T cells, or PBMCs.

The assay was immunoSEQ multiplex PCR, and TCRdb's table has in-frame clones only and misses some. The table shows a few hundred thousand clones, with approximately 85% occurring only once. This CDR3 comprises 14 residues. Germline V gene sequence: CDR1 GTSNPN, CDR2 SVGIG (reference sequence). J lost 3 bases, V lost 1 base, and 3 bases had no gene match. V gene TRBV30 combines with J gene TRBJ1-5, with 7 bases that match TRBD1. The sequencing input was peripheral blood. This clonotype was obtained from a human donor in a cohort sampled during active COVID-19. CDR3 amino acids: CAWSGDSFNQPQHF. The CDR3 coding sequence is TGTGCCTGGAGTGGGGACAGCTTCAATCAGCCCCAGCATTTT.